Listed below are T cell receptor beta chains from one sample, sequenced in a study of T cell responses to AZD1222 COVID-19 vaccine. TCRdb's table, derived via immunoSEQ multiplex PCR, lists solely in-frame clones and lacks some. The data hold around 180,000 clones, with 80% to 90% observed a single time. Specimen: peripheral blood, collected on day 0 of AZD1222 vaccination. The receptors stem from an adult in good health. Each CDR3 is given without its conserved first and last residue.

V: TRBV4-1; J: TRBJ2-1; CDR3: ASSASALLEQF
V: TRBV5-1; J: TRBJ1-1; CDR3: ASSLADRLFTEAF
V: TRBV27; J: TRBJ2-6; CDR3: ASSFSLSGANVLT
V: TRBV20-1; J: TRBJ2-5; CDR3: SASLAGEQETQY
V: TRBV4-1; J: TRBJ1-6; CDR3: ASSRQASMGASYNSPLH
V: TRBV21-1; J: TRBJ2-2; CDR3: ASSNRRDRVTGELF
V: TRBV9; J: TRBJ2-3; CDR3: ASSEPSDTQY
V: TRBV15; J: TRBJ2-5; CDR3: ATSLEQETQY
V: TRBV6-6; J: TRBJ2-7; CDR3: ASRERDGSYEQY
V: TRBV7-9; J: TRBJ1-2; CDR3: ASSLAGDGYT
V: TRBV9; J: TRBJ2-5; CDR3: ASSVYGGAGETQY
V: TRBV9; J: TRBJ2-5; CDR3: ASSVAGQGGETQY
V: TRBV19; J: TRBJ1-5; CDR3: ASSIPGRNQPQH
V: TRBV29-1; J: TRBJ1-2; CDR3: SVDGPSNYGYT
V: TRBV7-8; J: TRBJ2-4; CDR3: ASSLGRLGPVKNIQY
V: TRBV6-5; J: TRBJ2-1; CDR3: ASRKGTENSQQF
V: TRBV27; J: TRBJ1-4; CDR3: ASRSTRRGANEKLF
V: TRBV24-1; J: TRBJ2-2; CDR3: ATSDTGGTGELF
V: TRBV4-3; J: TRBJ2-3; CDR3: ASSRILRETQY
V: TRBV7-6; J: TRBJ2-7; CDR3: ASSSQGFHEQY
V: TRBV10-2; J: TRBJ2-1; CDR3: ASLGTDYNEQF
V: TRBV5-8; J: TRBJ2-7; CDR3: ASSRDSRYEQY
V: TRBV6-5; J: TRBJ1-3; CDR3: ASRQGGNTIY
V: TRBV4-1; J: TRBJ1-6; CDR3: ASSHRERNSPLH
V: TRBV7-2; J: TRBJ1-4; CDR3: ASSLWGAGGVATNEKLF
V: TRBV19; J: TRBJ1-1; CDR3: ASSIGGDTEAF
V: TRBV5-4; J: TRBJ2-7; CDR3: ASSGTGTYYEQY
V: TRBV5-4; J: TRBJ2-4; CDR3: ASTAGGNGGGNIQY
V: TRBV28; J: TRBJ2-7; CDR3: ASSSGATYEQY
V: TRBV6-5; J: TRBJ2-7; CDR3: ASSHSSGVKTYEQY
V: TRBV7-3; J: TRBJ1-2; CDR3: ASSFLESGGKT
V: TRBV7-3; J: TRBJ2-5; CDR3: ASSAGSGGTQY
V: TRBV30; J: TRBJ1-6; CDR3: AWSILRTGRNNSPLH
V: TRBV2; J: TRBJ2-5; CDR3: ASSEAGEGETQY
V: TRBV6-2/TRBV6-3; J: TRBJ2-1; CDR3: ASSFWTSGGNEQF
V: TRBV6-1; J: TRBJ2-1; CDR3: ASSEGPGTGVDEQF
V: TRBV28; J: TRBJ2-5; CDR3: ASSFPRVQETQY
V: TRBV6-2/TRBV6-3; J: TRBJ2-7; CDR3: ASSYAWTGGYEQY
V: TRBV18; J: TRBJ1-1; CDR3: ASSPRGAGQGAGTEAF
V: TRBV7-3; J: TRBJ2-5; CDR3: ASSPNGDLLGETQY
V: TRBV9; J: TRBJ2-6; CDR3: ASSVQPPGISGANVLT
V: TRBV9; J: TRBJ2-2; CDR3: ASRGNTGELF
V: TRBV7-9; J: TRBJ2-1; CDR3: ASPPGQDNEQF
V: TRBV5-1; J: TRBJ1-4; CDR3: ASSLGRAGTATNEKLF
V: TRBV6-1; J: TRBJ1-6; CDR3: ASSEGSSGALH
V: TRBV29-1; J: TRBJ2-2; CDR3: SVESRDRGNTGELF
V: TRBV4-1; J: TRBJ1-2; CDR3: ASSQGGGGYGYT
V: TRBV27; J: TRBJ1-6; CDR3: ASSDKISYNSPLH
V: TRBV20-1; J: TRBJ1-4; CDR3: SASGGHEKLF
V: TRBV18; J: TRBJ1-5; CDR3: ASSPSVRASNQPQH
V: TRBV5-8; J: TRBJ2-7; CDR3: ASSLGTGGGEQY
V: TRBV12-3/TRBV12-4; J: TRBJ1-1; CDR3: ASSLIGNTEAF
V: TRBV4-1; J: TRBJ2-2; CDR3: ATRQGAESGELF
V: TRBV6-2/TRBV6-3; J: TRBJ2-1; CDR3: ASSNYNEQF
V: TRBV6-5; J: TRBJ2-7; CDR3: ASSGGFGDEQY
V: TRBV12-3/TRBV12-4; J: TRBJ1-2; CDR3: ASSLESYGYT
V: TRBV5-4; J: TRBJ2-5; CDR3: ASSLVGPQETQY
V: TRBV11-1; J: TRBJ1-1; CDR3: ASSFRRPQLF